A single sample gave rise to the 6 T cell receptor beta chains below, sequenced in a study of tumor-infiltrating lymphocytes in oesophageal squamous cell carcinoma. TCRdb fed the PCR reads into MiXCR, producing one record per CDR3 protein. The sample records around 13,000 distinct CDR3 sequences, less than 55% being singletons. Material: esophageal tumor tissue. All receptors derive from a female donor with esophageal squamous cell carcinoma.

This clonotype was seen more than once but under ten times. The rearrangement links TRBV5-1 to TRBJ2-3, with TRBD1 matching over 9 bases. The CDR3 length is 14 residues. Unmatched junction bases numbered 2, after V lost 3 bases and J lost 3 bases. Germline CDR1 reads SGHRS; CDR2 reads YFSETQ. CDR3 protein: CASSSDRGTDTQYF. CDR3 DNA sequence: TGCGCCAGCAGCTCGGACAGGGGTACAGATACGCAGTATTTT. Full variable domain (rest looked up from reference TRBV5-1 and TRBJ2-3): KAGVTQTPRYLIKTRGQQVTLSCSPISGHRSVSWYQQTPGQGLQFLFEYFSETQRNKGNFPGRFSGRQFSNSRSEMNVSTLELGDSALYLCASSSDRGTDTQYFGPGTRLTVL.

This clonotype has only a few counts. This chain uses TRBV18 with TRBJ2-5; the D gene is possibly TRBD1 (8 bases). Looked up from germline, CDR1 is KGHSH and CDR2 is LQKENI. Trimming took off 6 bases at V and 11 bases at J, with 16 bases between the two ends. CDR3 length: 12 residues. The CDR3 DNA sequence: TGTGCCAGCTCGCAGGGGGCGCGGGAGCAGTACTTC. Translating it yields CASSQGAREQYF. Filled out from reference TRBV18 and TRBJ2-5, the complete variable domain reads NAGVMQNPRHLVRRRGQEARLRCSPMKGHSHVYWYRQLPEEGLKFMVYLQKENIIDESGMPKERFSAEFPKEGPSILRIQQVVRGDSAAYFCASSQGAREQYFGPGTRLLVL.

The chain joins TRBV20-1 to TRBJ2-7; the match to TRBD1 covers 8 bases. CDR1 DFQATT and CDR2 SNEGSKA come from the germline V gene (reference sequence). After removal of 4 bases from V and 7 bases from J, the junction contained 12 bases not matched to a gene. The CDR3 has 14 amino acids. CDR3 in amino acids: CSAKDREVYNEQYF. As DNA, the CDR3 is TGCAGTGCTAAGGACAGGGAAGTCTACAATGAGCAGTACTTC.

The chain uses TRBV7-8 and TRBJ1-1, with a possible D match to TRBD1 (5 bases). TRBJ2-2 matches the DNA end more closely, so the J call is doubtful. The CDR3 sequence is 16 residues long. Germline assignment: CDR1 SGHVS and CDR2 FQNEAQ. The CDR3 DNA is TGTGCCAGCAGCTTATCCCAAGGGGCGAACACCGGGGAGCTGTTTTTT. Translated: CASSLSQGANTGELFF.

V usage is TRBV7-2 and J usage is TRBJ2-5; TRBD2 agrees at 12 bases. The CDR3 has 15 amino acids. Per the germline V gene, CDR1 is SGHTA and CDR2 is FQGNSA. Trimming at V came to 4 bases and at J to 5 bases, leaving 5 bases not matched to a gene. The CDR3 sequence is CASSSGLAGRETQYF. Here the CDR3 DNA reads TGTGCCAGCAGCTCAGGACTAGCGGGACGGGAGACCCAGTACTTC.

The gene calls are TRBV7-4 and TRBJ2-1; TRBD1 agrees at 10 bases. Gene TRBJ2-7 matches the end of the DNA better, so the J call may be wrong. The CDR3 extends over 13 amino acids. CDR1 and CDR2 from the germline V gene are SGHVT and SQSDAQ. The CDR3 here is CASSGTGVWEQYF. The CDR3 DNA follows: TGTGCCAGCAGCGGGACAGGGGTGTGGGAGCAGTACTTC.